This passage covers 30 T cell receptor beta chains from one sample sequenced in a study of spatial heterogeneity in lung cancer. The time point denotes: blood at routine non-recurrence follow-up after resection. Unsorted whole RNA samples from tumor, nontumor lung or frozen PBMC were sequenced. MiXCR, run by TCRdb on the 5' RACE reads, gives a single entry per CDR3 protein. The sample carries some 120,000 distinct CDR3 sequences, 10% to 15% recorded once. The material sequenced was PBMCs, taken at follow-up. The origin of the receptors is a male donor with early-stage non-small cell lung cancer.

This clonotype has just a few counts. This chain links TRBV5-1 with TRBJ1-5, with D possibly matching TRBD1 (6 bases). CDR1 and CDR2 from the germline V gene are SGHRS and YFSETQ. The V and J ends lost 4 bases and 4 bases respectively, with 15 bases between them. The CDR3 consists of 15 residues. CDR3 loop: CASSPGLDSNQPQHF. CDR3 DNA sequence: TGCGCCAGCAGCCCCGGCCTGGACAGTAATCAGCCCCAGCATTTT. The entire variable domain, with the rest obtained from reference TRBV5-1 and TRBJ1-5, is as follows: KAGVTQTPRYLIKTRGQQVTLSCSPISGHRSVSWYQQTPGQGLQFLFEYFSETQRNKGNFPGRFSGRQFSNSRSEMNVSTLELGDSALYLCASSPGLDSNQPQHFGDGTRLSIL.

On this clonotype itself: Sequence at one end of the junction differs from germline and may be a read error. The V and J genes are TRBV27 and TRBJ1-6, with D unclear. The CDR3 consists of 16 residues. In germline, CDR1 is MNHEY, CDR2 SMNVEV (reference sequence). CDR3 sequence: CASSFRASSYNSPLHF. Here the CDR3 DNA reads TGTGCAAGCAGTTTCCGGGCAAGCTCCTATAATTCACCCCTCCACTTT.

This clonotype occurred a few times. V is TRBV27 and J is TRBJ2-5; D is unresolved. The germline gives CDR1 MNHEY, CDR2 SMNVEV (reference sequence). V was clipped by 5 bases and J by 0 bases, with 22 bases between them. The CDR3 extends over 18 amino acids. The CDR3 region has the DNA TGTGCCAGCAGTCCGGATTCTTGGGTCCGGATCTACCAAGAGACCCAGTACTTC. It translates to CASSPDSWVRIYQETQYF.

Many counts were recorded for this clonotype. The J gene is TRBJ2-5, the V gene TRBV4-1; D ambiguous. Trimming left V 6 bases short and J 3 bases short, with 20 bases between. The germline V gene has CDR1 MGHRA and CDR2 YSYEKL. The CDR3 length is 16 residues. CDR3 sequence: CASRKSTTAQKETQYF. In nucleotides, the CDR3 is TGCGCCAGCAGGAAAAGCACCACAGCCCAAAAAGAGACCCAGTACTTC.

Ten or more counts support this clonotype. J is TRBJ2-5 and V is TRBV9; either TRBD1 or TRBD2 may supply D (5 bases each). CDR1 and CDR2 from the germline V gene are SGDLS and YYNGEE. V was pared by 7 bases and J by 0 bases, with 16 bases between. This CDR3 region has 15 residues. The CDR3 region has the DNA TGTGCCAGCTCTTCCCCCAGGGACCACCAAGAGACCCAGTACTTC. Protein product: CASSSPRDHQETQYF.

This clonotype has just a few counts. The chain uses TRBV12-3 or TRBV12-4 and TRBJ2-7, with 9 positions matching TRBD1. Losses at the gene ends were 6 bases for V and 7 bases for J; bases not matched to a gene: 7. The CDR3 is 13 residues long. The CDR3 sequence is CASRGQGGGEQYF. As DNA, the CDR3 is TGTGCCAGCAGGGGACAGGGAGGAGGGGAGCAGTACTTC.

This clonotype has more than one count but fewer than ten. V usage is TRBV18 and J usage is TRBJ1-1; TRBD1 agrees at 7 bases. Trimming removed 5 bases from V and 3 bases from J; junction bases left unmatched: 9. CDR3 length: 15 amino acids. Germline CDR1 KGHSH, CDR2 LQKENI. The CDR3 DNA reads TGTGCCAGCTCAATAAACAGGGGTCGAGACACTGAAGCTTTCTTT. It translates to CASSINRGRDTEAFF.

The J gene is TRBJ2-7, the V gene TRBV28; D remains unclear. The CDR3 runs 12 residues. In germline, CDR1 is MDHEN, CDR2 SYDVKM. The V end lost 1 base, the J end lost 4 bases, and 5 bases lay between the germline ends. This chain's CDR3 is CASSLFRYEQYF. CDR3 coding DNA: TGTGCCAGCAGTTTATTCAGGTACGAGCAGTACTTC.

J is TRBJ2-7 and V is TRBV6-1; D ambiguous. Trimming stripped 6 bases from V and 0 bases from J, with 9 bases between. Germline V gene sequence: CDR1 MNHNS, CDR2 SASEGT. The length of the CDR3 is 13 residues. The CDR3 DNA sequence: TGTGCCAGCAGGTGGTCGGGCTCCTACGAGCAGTACTTC. As protein: CASRWSGSYEQYF.

This clonotype was observed at least ten times. The chain combines TRBV20-1 with TRBJ2-7, with no clear D. Germline loops: CDR1 DFQATT, CDR2 SNEGSKA (reference sequence). This CDR3 is 9 amino acids long. V was shortened by 6 bases and J by 2 bases, with 2 bases between the two germline ends. The CDR3 sequence is CSAPYEQYF. CDR3 DNA sequence: TGCAGTGCCCCCTACGAGCAGTACTTC.

This chain uses TRBV20-1 with TRBJ2-1, with D possibly matching TRBD1 (6 bases). Trimming removed 3 bases from V and 1 base from J, with 25 bases in between. The CDR3 sequence is 19 residues long. Per the germline V gene, CDR1 is DFQATT and CDR2 is SNEGSKA (reference sequence). The CDR3 bases are TGCAGTGCTAGTAGCCCCACTGGGGCAGGGGCCAATTCCTACAATGAGCAGTTCTTC. It codes for CSASSPTGAGANSYNEQFF.

This clonotype turned up a few times. The chain uses TRBV2 and TRBJ1-6; unclear D gene. Trimming pared 4 bases from V and 6 bases from J, leaving 10 bases between. Germline loops: CDR1 SNHLY, CDR2 FYNNEI. The CDR3 consists of 14 residues. CDR3 DNA: TGTGCCAGCAGTGCCCGAGAAGCTAATTCACCCCTCCACTTT. It codes for CASSAREANSPLHF.

This clonotype was counted only a few times. V is TRBV20-1 and J is TRBJ1-1; the match to TRBD1 covers 7 bases. The CDR3 runs 15 residues. Looked up from germline, CDR1 is DFQATT and CDR2 is SNEGSKA (reference sequence). V was pared by 4 bases and J by 0 bases, with 8 bases of the junction left unmatched. The CDR3 loop is CSAMGAGGMNTEAFF. The CDR3 DNA follows: TGCAGTGCTATGGGAGCAGGGGGTATGAACACTGAAGCTTTCTTT.

This clonotype was counted only a few times. The rearrangement joins TRBV12-3 or TRBV12-4 to TRBJ2-2, with 7 bases aligning to TRBD1. V lost 7 bases and J lost 5; bases outside the gene matches: 1. This CDR3 comprises 12 residues. The CDR3 is CASIRGTGELFF. CDR3 nucleotides: TGTGCCAGCATCAGGGGGACCGGGGAGCTGTTTTTT.

At least ten counts were recorded for this clonotype. This chain joins TRBV12-3 or TRBV12-4 and TRBJ2-3; either TRBD1 or TRBD2 may fit D (5 bases each). There are 13 residues in the CDR3. The germline V and J ends were trimmed by 5 bases and 7 bases, with 13 bases remaining between them. The CDR3 region has the DNA TGTGCCAGCAGTGCCGGGACGAAGAATACGCAGTATTTT. This codes for CASSAGTKNTQYF.

The table lists this clonotype with a few counts. The chain joins TRBV11-2 to TRBJ2-2; D is unclear. Per germline, CDR1 SGHAT and CDR2 FQNNGV. There are 12 residues in the CDR3. With 3 bases removed from V and 6 bases from J, the gap between germline ends came to 5 bases. In DNA, the CDR3 is TGTGCCAGCAGCTTCGTAGCCGGGGAGCTGTTTTTT. This translates into CASSFVAGELFF.

The table lists this clonotype with many counts. The rearrangement uses TRBV4-1 and TRBJ2-1; TRBD2 aligns across 11 bases. The CDR3 has 16 amino acids. Per germline, CDR1 MGHRA and CDR2 YSYEKL. Trimming took 1 base from V and 4 from J; bases not matched to a gene: 3. DNA for the CDR3: TGCGCCAGCAGCCAAGGGCCTAGCGGGGGGTACAATGAGCAGTTCTTC. Amino acid sequence: CASSQGPSGGYNEQFF.

This clonotype was observed many times. The chain joins TRBV12-3 or TRBV12-4 to TRBJ2-1; TRBD1 matches 9 bases. The CDR3 is made up of 14 amino acids. The ends lost 5 bases at V and 7 bases at J; junction bases unmatched: 6. The CDR3 region is CASSKNRGRNEQFF. The CDR3 nucleotides are TGTGCCAGCAGTAAGAACAGGGGGCGAAATGAGCAGTTCTTC.

The J gene is TRBJ1-1, the V gene TRBV20-1, with TRBD1 identical over 9 bases. The V segment lost 6 bases and the J segment 3 bases; nucleotides outside the gene matches: 8. The V gene's germline CDR1 is DFQATT and CDR2 SNEGSKA (reference sequence). This CDR3 spans 14 amino acids. The CDR3 spells CSARTGARYTEAFF. The CDR3 DNA sequence: TGCAGTGCCAGGACAGGGGCGAGGTACACTGAAGCTTTCTTT.

This clonotype was counted ten times or more. This chain links TRBV10-2 with TRBJ1-6; tentative D call: TRBD1 (5 bases). V lost 3 bases and J lost 6, with 12 bases in between. This CDR3 has 15 amino acids. Germline CDR1 and CDR2: WSHSY and SAAADI. The CDR3 is CASSDGGGSNSPLHF. The CDR3 DNA follows: TGCGCCAGCAGTGATGGGGGGGGTAGTAATTCACCCCTCCACTTT.

This clonotype was picked up a small number of times. The V and J genes are TRBV29-1 and TRBJ1-2; D remains ambiguous. The CDR3 covers 12 residues. Germline assignment: CDR1 SQVTM and CDR2 ANQGSEA. V shed 5 bases and J shed 12 bases, with 19 bases lying between them. The CDR3 sequence is CSVFGVEGSHTF. The DNA of the CDR3 is TGCAGCGTTTTTGGGGTGGAGGGTTCCCACACCTTC.

There are a few counts of this clonotype. The rearrangement joins TRBV6-2 or TRBV6-3 to TRBJ1-5; unclear D gene. CDR1 MNHEY and CDR2 SVGEGT come from the germline V gene. Trimming removed 6 bases from V and 1 base from J, with 10 bases in between. This CDR3 is built from 14 residues. The CDR3 coding sequence is TGTGCCAGCAGCCCGGTCCGAAGCAATCAGCCCCAGCATTTT. This gives the protein CASSPVRSNQPQHF.

At least ten counts were recorded for this clonotype. The genes are TRBV27 and TRBJ2-1, with TRBD2 identical over 8 bases. Germline CDR1 and CDR2: MNHEY and SMNVEV (reference sequence). J gave up 2 bases and V 1 base, and 1 base lay outside the gene matches. The CDR3 is 15 amino acids. The chain's CDR3 is CASSLFGGAYNEQFF. CDR3 coding DNA: TGTGCCAGCAGTTTATTCGGGGGGGCCTACAATGAGCAGTTCTTC.

Sample share makes this clonotype medium-sized. The chain links TRBV20-1 to TRBJ2-7; the match to TRBD2 covers 8 bases. The V gene's germline CDR1 is DFQATT and CDR2 SNEGSKA (reference sequence). The trim removed 6 bases at V and 3 bases at J, leaving 10 bases unmatched. This CDR3 has 14 residues. The CDR3 protein is CSAPTGGNYYEQYF. The CDR3 DNA reads TGCAGTGCCCCTACGGGAGGGAACTACTACGAGCAGTACTTC.

This chain connects TRBV6-5 to TRBJ2-3; TRBD1 matches at 10 bases. With 5 bases clipped from V and 5 bases from J, the junction kept 4 bases outside the gene matches. Per germline, CDR1 MNHEY and CDR2 SVGAGI. This CDR3 has 14 amino acids. The CDR3 here is CASSPDRGIDTQYF. As DNA, the CDR3 is TGTGCCAGCAGTCCGGACAGGGGGATAGATACGCAGTATTTT.

In this sample, this clonotype turned up a few times. V usage is TRBV5-5 and J usage is TRBJ2-5; D not certain. V was trimmed by 3 bases and J by 2 bases, leaving 8 bases between them. The CDR3 length is 13 residues. The germline V gene has CDR1 SGHKS and CDR2 YYEKEE (reference sequence). CDR3 in amino acids: CASSYQEQETQYF. CDR3 in DNA: TGTGCCAGCAGCTATCAGGAACAAGAGACCCAGTACTTC.

The chain carries TRBV5-5 and TRBJ1-1, with D perhaps TRBD1 (5 bases). V lost 1 base, J lost 1 base, and 11 bases lay in between. This CDR3 spans 15 amino acids. Germline V gene lookup returns CDR1 SGHKS and CDR2 YYEKEE (reference sequence). The CDR3 loop is CASSLLRGRNTEAFF. The CDR3 DNA reads TGTGCCAGCAGCTTGCTGAGGGGCAGGAACACTGAAGCTTTCTTT.

There are many counts of this clonotype. The chain has TRBV12-3 or TRBV12-4 and TRBJ2-4; 11 nucleotides match TRBD2. Losses at the gene ends were 6 bases for V and 1 base for J; bases not matched to a gene: 8. The length of the CDR3 is 17 residues. CDR3 nucleotides: TGTGCCAGCAGAGAAGGACTAGCGGGCTTTGCCAAAAACATTCAGTACTTC. Its protein is CASREGLAGFAKNIQYF.

This clonotype was observed at least ten times. The chain uses TRBV29-1 and TRBJ2-5, with D possibly being TRBD1 (6 bases). CDR3 length: 12 residues. Trimming cost V 8 bases and J 2 bases, with 12 bases left between them. Germline V gene sequence: CDR1 SQVTM, CDR2 ANQGSEA. The CDR3 region is CSCGQRQETQYF. CDR3 DNA: TGCAGCTGCGGACAGAGGCAAGAGACCCAGTACTTC. The entire variable domain, with the rest obtained from reference TRBV29-1 and TRBJ2-5, is as follows: SAVISQKPSRDICQRGTSLTIQCQVDSQVTMMFWYRQQPGQSLTLIATANQGSEATYESGFVIDKFPISRPNLTFSTLTVSNMSPEDSSIYLCSCGQRQETQYFGPGTRLLVL.

This clonotype was recorded many times. The rearrangement links TRBV20-1 to TRBJ1-2; D is ambiguous. The CDR3 is made up of 14 amino acids. The germline gives CDR1 DFQATT, CDR2 SNEGSKA (reference sequence). The V end lost 6 bases, the J end lost 5 bases, and 19 bases lay between the germline ends. As DNA, the CDR3 is TGCAGTGCCGGAACAAGTGGGCGAGAGTATGGCTACACCTTC. It translates to CSAGTSGREYGYTF.